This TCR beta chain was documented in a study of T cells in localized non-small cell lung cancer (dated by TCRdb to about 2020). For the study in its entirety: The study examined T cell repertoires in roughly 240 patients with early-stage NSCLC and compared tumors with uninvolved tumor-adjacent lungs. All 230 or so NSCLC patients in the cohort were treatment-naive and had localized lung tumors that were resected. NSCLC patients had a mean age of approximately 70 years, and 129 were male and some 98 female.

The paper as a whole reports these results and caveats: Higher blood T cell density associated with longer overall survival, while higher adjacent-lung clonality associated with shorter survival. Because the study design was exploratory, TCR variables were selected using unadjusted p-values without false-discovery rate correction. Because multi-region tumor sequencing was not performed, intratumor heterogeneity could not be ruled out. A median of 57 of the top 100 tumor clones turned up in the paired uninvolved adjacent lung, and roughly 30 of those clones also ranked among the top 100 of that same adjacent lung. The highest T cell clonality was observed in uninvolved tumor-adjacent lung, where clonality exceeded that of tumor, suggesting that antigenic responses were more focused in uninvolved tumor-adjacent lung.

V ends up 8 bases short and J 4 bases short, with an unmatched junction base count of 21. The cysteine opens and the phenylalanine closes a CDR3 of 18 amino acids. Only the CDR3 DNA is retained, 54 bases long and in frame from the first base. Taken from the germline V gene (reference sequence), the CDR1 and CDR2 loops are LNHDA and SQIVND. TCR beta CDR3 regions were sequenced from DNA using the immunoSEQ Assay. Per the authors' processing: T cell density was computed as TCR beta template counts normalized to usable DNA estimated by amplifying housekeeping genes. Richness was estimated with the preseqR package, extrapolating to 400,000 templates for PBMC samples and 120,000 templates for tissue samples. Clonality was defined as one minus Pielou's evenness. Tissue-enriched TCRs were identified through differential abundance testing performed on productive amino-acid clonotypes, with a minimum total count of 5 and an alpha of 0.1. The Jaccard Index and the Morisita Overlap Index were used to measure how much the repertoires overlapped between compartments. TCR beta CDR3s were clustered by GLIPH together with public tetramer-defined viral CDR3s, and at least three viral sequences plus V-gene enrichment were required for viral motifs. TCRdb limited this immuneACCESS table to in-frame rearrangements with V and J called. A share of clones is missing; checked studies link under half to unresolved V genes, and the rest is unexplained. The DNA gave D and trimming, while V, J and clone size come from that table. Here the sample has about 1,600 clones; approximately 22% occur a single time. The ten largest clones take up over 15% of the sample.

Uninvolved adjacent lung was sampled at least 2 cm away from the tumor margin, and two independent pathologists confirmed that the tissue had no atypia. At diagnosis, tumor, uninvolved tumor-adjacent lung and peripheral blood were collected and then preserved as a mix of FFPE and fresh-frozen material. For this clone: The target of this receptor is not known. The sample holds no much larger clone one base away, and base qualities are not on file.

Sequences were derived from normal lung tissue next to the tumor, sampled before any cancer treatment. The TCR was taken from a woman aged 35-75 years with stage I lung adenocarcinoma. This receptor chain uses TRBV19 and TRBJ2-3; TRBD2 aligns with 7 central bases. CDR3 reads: CASPPLRWRGRGPDTQYF. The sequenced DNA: TGTGCCAGTCCCCCCCTGAGATGGCGTGGGAGGGGCCCAGATACGCAGTATTTT.